These 25 T cell receptor beta chains came from one sample sequenced in a study of blood T cells in healthy people across ages. With a J-beta primer mix and a sample-barcoded 5' primer, a second PCR ran roughly 7 to 11 cycles. TCRdb called the 5' RACE reads again in MiXCR, with one record for every CDR3 protein. This table has approximately 810,000 distinct CDR3 sequences, around 36% appearing once. Material for sequencing was blood. Receptors were obtained from a young man in good health.

The gene calls are TRBV12-3 or TRBV12-4 and TRBJ2-5, with D possibly called TRBD1 or TRBD2 (6 bases each). Trimming took off 7 bases at V and 5 bases at J, with 17 bases between the two ends. The CDR3 spans 14 residues. The CDR3 DNA reads TGTGCCAGCACCTCCGCGGGGCAGGGGGAGACCCAGTACTTC. It specifies CASTSAGQGETQYF.

This clonotype was observed a handful of times. The CDR3 DNA sequence: TGTGCCAGCAGCTGGGACAGGGGGTCCTACAATGAGCAGTACTTC. Its translation: CASSWDRGSYNEQYF. The chain couples TRBV7-3 to TRBJ2-1; TRBD1 matches at 11 bases. The J call may be faulty, since TRBJ2-7 better matches the DNA end. CDR1 and CDR2 from the germline V gene are SGHTA and FQGTGA. There are 15 residues in the CDR3.

The rearrangement links TRBV20-1 to TRBJ1-2; 10 nucleotides match TRBD1. The CDR3 totals 16 residues. The germline CDR1 and CDR2 sequences are DFQATT and SNEGSKA (reference sequence). The V segment lost 1 base and the J segment 4 bases; nucleotides outside the gene matches: 9. The CDR3 region is CSARGGGQGPSYGYTF. The CDR3 DNA follows: TGCAGTGCTAGAGGGGGGGGACAGGGGCCTTCCTATGGCTACACCTTC.

The chain couples TRBV7-3 to TRBJ1-1, with 9 positions matching TRBD1. The CDR3 consists of 14 residues. The germline V gene has CDR1 SGHTA and CDR2 FQGTGA. J lost 4 bases, V lost 7 bases, and 7 bases had no gene match. In DNA, the CDR3 is TGTGCCAGCAAACTGGGACAGGGTGGCACTGAAGCTTTCTTT. Translation: CASKLGQGGTEAFF.

This chain connects TRBV5-1 to TRBJ2-3; a weak D match, TRBD1 (6 bases). V dropped 1 base and J dropped 2 bases, with 20 bases sitting between them. The CDR3 has 18 amino acids. CDR1 and CDR2 (germline): SGHRS, YFSETQ. The CDR3 DNA sequence: TGCGCCAGCAGCTTGTGGGGGCTAGAGGAGAGGATCACAGATACGCAGTATTTT. This gives the protein CASSLWGLEERITDTQYF.

This clonotype came up a few times. The chain recombines TRBV7-2 with TRBJ1-6; no clear D gene. The germline V and J ends were trimmed by 4 bases and 7 bases, with 14 bases remaining between them. Germline V gives CDR1 SGHTA, CDR2 FQGNSA. The CDR3 contains 15 residues. The CDR3 here is CASSSNRFSNSPLHF. The CDR3, as DNA: TGTGCCAGCAGCTCGAATCGGTTCTCCAATTCACCCCTCCACTTT.

The table lists this clonotype with a few counts. The chain has TRBV5-1 and TRBJ2-3; D gene unclear. V dropped 4 bases and J dropped 2 bases, with 11 bases sitting between them. The length of the CDR3 is 14 residues. Germline V gene sequence: CDR1 SGHRS, CDR2 YFSETQ. The CDR3 here is CASSVQLHTDTQYF. CDR3 coding DNA: TGCGCCAGCAGCGTACAATTACACACAGATACGCAGTATTTT.

The chain links TRBV6-2 or TRBV6-3 to TRBJ1-2; TRBD1 matches 7 bases. From germline, CDR1 is MNHEY and CDR2 SVGEGT. J was trimmed by 8 bases and V by 0 bases; bases with no gene match: 12. This CDR3 contains 16 residues. CDR3 nucleotides: TGTGCCAGCAGTTACTCTCCGGGACAGCGCCTTGGGGGCTACACCTTC. Translation gives CASSYSPGQRLGGYTF.

Regarding this clonotype: A clone one base away is much larger, so this may be a read error. V usage is TRBV20-1 and J usage is TRBJ2-1; 10 nucleotides agree with TRBD2. There are 13 residues in the CDR3. The germline V gene has CDR1 DFQATT and CDR2 SNEGSKA (reference sequence). The trim removed 6 bases at V and 6 bases at J, leaving 5 bases unmatched. The CDR3 region is CSAAGLASNEQFF. CDR3 bases: TGCAGTGCAGCGGGACTAGCGAGCAATGAGCAGTTCTTC.

This clonotype appeared many times. V is TRBV10-3 and J is TRBJ2-1; D possibly corresponds to TRBD2 (5 bases). V lost 3 bases, J lost 7 bases, and 7 bases lay in between. Germline assignment: CDR1 ENHRY and CDR2 SYGVKD. The CDR3 extends over 12 amino acids. This CDR3 is CAISDGGNEQFF. In nucleotides, the CDR3 is TGTGCCATCAGTGATGGCGGGAATGAGCAGTTCTTC.

The genes are TRBV19 and TRBJ2-3; 8 bases are shared with TRBD2. CDR1 is LNHDA, CDR2 SQIVND, per germline (reference sequence). CDR3 length: 16 residues. The V and J ends lost 5 bases and 4 bases, in that order; junction bases with no gene match: 11. The CDR3 loop is CASSPRIAGTSDTQYF. The CDR3 bases are TGTGCCAGTAGTCCCAGGATAGCGGGGACCTCAGATACGCAGTATTTT. Combining the CDR3 with reference TRBV19 and TRBJ2-3 gives the whole variable domain DGGITQSPKYLFRKEGQNVTLSCEQNLNHDAMYWYRQDPGQGLRLIYYSQIVNDFQKGDIAEGYSVSREKKESFPLTVTSAQKNPTAFYLCASSPRIAGTSDTQYFGPGTRLTVL.

The gene calls are TRBV6-2 or TRBV6-3 and TRBJ1-1, with 9 bases identical to TRBD1. V lost 5 bases, J lost 2 bases, and 3 bases stayed unmatched. The CDR3 is 14 residues long. Germline CDR1 MNHEY, CDR2 SVGEGT. CDR3 sequence reads: CASSPQGANTEAFF. The DNA for the CDR3 is TGTGCCAGCAGTCCACAGGGGGCAAACACTGAAGCTTTCTTT.

This clonotype was recorded many times. This sequence joins TRBV20-1 and TRBJ2-7, with a tentative D call TRBD1 (6 bases). The germline V gene encodes CDR1 DFQATT and CDR2 SNEGSKA (reference sequence). The CDR3 runs 13 residues. V was pared by 6 bases and J by 3 bases, with 15 bases between. The CDR3 nucleotides read TGCAGTGCCGGACTTAAGGGGGTCTACGAGCAGTACTTC. It translates to CSAGLKGVYEQYF.

This clonotype turned up a few times. The chain couples TRBV4-3 to TRBJ1-2; D is undetermined. The CDR3 extends over 17 amino acids. Germline V gene lookup returns CDR1 LGHNA and CDR2 YSLEER. V dropped 1 base and J dropped 2 bases, with 17 bases sitting between them. CDR3 sequence (DNA): TGCGCCAGCAGCCAAGCTCCCGGACTCGCAGAGAACTATGGCTACACCTTC. Protein sequence: CASSQAPGLAENYGYTF.

This chain uses TRBV20-1 with TRBJ2-2; 8 nucleotides match TRBD2. Looked up from germline, CDR1 is DFQATT and CDR2 is SNEGSKA (reference sequence). CDR3 length: 14 amino acids. Trimming cost V 5 bases and J 1 base; bases outside gene matches: 3. CDR3 loop: CSAGAGENTGELFF. CDR3 DNA: TGCAGTGCTGGAGCGGGGGAGAACACCGGGGAGCTGTTTTTT.

This sequence joins TRBV6-5 and TRBJ2-1, with 8 bases identical to TRBD2. Germline V lookup: CDR1 MNHEY, CDR2 SVGAGI. V gave up 7 bases and J gave up 0 bases; unmatched junction bases: 2. The CDR3 totals 14 residues. The DNA for the CDR3 is TGTGCCAGCAAACGGGGGGGCTCCTACAATGAGCAGTTCTTC. This gives the protein CASKRGGSYNEQFF.

This clonotype has more than one count but fewer than ten. The chain has TRBV9 and TRBJ1-6, with unresolved D. From germline, CDR1 is SGDLS and CDR2 YYNGEE. This CDR3 region has 16 residues. V lost 0 bases, J lost 0 bases, and 7 bases lay in between. The CDR3 protein is CASSVDESSYNSPLHF. In DNA form, the CDR3 reads TGTGCCAGCAGCGTAGACGAAAGCTCCTATAATTCACCCCTCCACTTT.

In its sample, this clonotype was seen a few times. One base away lies a much larger clone, so this may be a sequencing read error. The chain uses TRBV12-3 or TRBV12-4 and TRBJ2-7; 7 nucleotides match TRBD1. Trimming at V came to 4 bases and at J to 6 bases, leaving 12 bases not matched to a gene. There are 15 residues in the CDR3. CDR3 nucleotides: TGTGCCAGCAGTTGCAGGCAGCAGGGGGTTCGCGAGCAGTACTTC. Translating gives CASSCRQQGVREQYF.

V usage is TRBV27 and J usage is TRBJ2-4; unclear D gene. V lost 7 bases and J 8 bases, leaving 9 bases between the germline ends. Germline CDR1 is MNHEY and CDR2 is SMNVEV (reference sequence). The CDR3 has 11 residues. The CDR3 spells CASIDGHIQYF. CDR3 DNA sequence: TGTGCCAGCATAGACGGGCACATTCAGTACTTC.

A note on this clonotype: Sequence at one end of the junction differs from germline and may be a read error. This chain connects TRBV7-6 to TRBJ1-1; D is ambiguous. Germline V gene lookup returns CDR1 SGHVS and CDR2 FNYEAQ. The CDR3 spans 14 residues. CDR3 nucleotides: TGTGCCAGCAGCTTAGAACCGTTGAACACTGGAGCTTTCTTT. This encodes CASSLEPLNTGAFF.

This clonotype showed up many times. The chain links TRBV7-2 to TRBJ2-7; 13 bases align to TRBD2. Germline values: CDR1 SGHTA, CDR2 FQGNSA. The trim removed 6 bases at V and 3 bases at J, leaving 5 bases unmatched. The CDR3 consists of 15 residues. CDR3 sequence reads: CASSLTSGGHYEQYF. CDR3 sequence (DNA): TGTGCCAGCAGTCTGACTAGCGGGGGGCACTACGAGCAGTACTTC.

V is TRBV12-3 or TRBV12-4 and J is TRBJ2-3; a possible D gene is TRBD1 (6 bases). The CDR3 runs to 18 residues. The V and J ends lost 8 bases and 1 base respectively, with 25 bases between them. CDR3 coding DNA: TGTGCCAGCGGGTGGTCAGGGTCCTGGGACACTCGCACAGATACGCAGTATTTT. It is translated as CASGWSGSWDTRTDTQYF.

The V gene is TRBV2, the J gene TRBJ1-2, with a weak D call TRBD1 (6 bases). Trimming removed 4 bases from V and 4 bases from J, with 13 bases in between. This CDR3 contains 14 residues. Per the germline V gene, CDR1 is SNHLY and CDR2 is FYNNEI. CDR3 sequence: CASSAMTGTYGYTF. CDR3 nucleotides: TGTGCCAGCAGTGCAATGACAGGCACCTATGGCTACACCTTC.

This clonotype came up a few times. The rearrangement joins TRBV11-1 to TRBJ2-1; 8 nucleotides agree with TRBD2. Germline V gene data show CDR1 as SGHAT and CDR2 as FQDESV (reference sequence). There are 16 residues in the CDR3. The V segment lost 5 bases and the J segment 2 bases; nucleotides outside the gene matches: 8. The CDR3 reads CASSQLAGGAYNEQFF. Written as DNA, the CDR3 is TGTGCCAGCAGCCAGCTGGCGGGGGGTGCCTACAATGAGCAGTTCTTC.

The chain joins TRBV6-5 to TRBJ1-5; 9 nucleotides align to TRBD1. This CDR3 contains 17 residues. J was trimmed by 7 bases and V by 4 bases; bases with no gene match: 14. Germline V gives CDR1 MNHEY, CDR2 SVGAGI. The CDR3 sequence is CASSFNQPGQGGQPQHF. CDR3 bases: TGTGCCAGCAGTTTCAACCAACCGGGACAGGGTGGCCAGCCCCAGCATTTT.